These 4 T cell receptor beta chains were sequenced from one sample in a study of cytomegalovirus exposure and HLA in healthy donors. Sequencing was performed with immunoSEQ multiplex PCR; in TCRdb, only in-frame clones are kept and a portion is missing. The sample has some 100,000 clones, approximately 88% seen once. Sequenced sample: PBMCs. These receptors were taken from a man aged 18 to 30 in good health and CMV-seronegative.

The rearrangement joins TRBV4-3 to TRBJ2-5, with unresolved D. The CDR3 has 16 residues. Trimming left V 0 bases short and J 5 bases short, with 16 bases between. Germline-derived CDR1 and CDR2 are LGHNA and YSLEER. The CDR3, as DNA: TGCGCCAGCAGCCAAGAAATGACTTTGCCCGGGGAGACCCAGTACTTC. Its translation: CASSQEMTLPGETQYF.

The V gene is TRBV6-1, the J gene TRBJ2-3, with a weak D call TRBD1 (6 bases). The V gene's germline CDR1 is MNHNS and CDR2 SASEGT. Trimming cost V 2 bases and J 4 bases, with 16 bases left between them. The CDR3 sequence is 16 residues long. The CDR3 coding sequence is TGTGCCAGCAGTGAACTGGGGCAGGGGAATGCAGATACGCAGTATTTT. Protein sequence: CASSELGQGNADTQYF.

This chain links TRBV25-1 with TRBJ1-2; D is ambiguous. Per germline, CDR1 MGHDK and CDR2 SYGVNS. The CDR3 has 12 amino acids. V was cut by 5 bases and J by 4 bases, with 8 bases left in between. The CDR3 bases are TGTGCCAGCAGTCTCGAGAGCTATGGCTACACCTTC. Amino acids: CASSLESYGYTF.

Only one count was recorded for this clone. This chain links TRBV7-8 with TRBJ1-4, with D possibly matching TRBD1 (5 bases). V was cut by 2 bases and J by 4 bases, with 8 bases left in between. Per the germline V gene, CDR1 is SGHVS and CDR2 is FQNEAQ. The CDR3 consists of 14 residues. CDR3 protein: CASSLWGDNEKLFF. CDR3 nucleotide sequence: TGTGCCAGCAGCTTATGGGGGGATAATGAAAAACTGTTTTTT.